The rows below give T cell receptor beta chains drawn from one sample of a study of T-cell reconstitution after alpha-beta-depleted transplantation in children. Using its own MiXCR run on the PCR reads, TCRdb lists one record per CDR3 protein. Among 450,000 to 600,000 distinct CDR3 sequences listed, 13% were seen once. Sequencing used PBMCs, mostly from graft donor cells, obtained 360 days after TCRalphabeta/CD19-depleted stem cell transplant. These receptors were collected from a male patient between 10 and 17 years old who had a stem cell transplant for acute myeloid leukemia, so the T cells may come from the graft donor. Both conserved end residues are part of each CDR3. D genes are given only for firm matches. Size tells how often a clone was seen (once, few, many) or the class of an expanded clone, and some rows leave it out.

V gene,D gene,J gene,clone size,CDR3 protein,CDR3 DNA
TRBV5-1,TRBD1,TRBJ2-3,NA,CASSLPTGSTDTQYF,TGCGCCAGCAGCCTCCCGACAGGGAGCACAGATACGCAGTATTTT
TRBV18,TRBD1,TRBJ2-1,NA,CASSPGQVGSEQFF,TGTGCCAGCTCACCAGGACAGGTGGGAAGTGAGCAGTTCTTC
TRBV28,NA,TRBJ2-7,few,CASRNSGPSYEQYF,TGTGCCAGCAGAAATTCGGGGCCCTCCTACGAGCAGTACTTC
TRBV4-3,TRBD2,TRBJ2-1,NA,CASSRSGVAGGSSYNEQFF,TGCGCCAGCAGCCGAAGTGGGGTAGCGGGAGGGAGCTCCTACAATGAGCAGTTCTTC
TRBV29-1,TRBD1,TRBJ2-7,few,CSVESPDRDRLYEQYF,TGCAGCGTGGAGAGCCCAGACAGGGACCGACTGTACGAGCAGTACTTC
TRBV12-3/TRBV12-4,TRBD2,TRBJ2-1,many,CASSLIGLSGSLFF,TGTGCCAGCAGTTTAATCGGACTGAGCGGGAGTCTGTTCTTC
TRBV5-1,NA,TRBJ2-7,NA,CASLEIPLHGYEQYF,TGCGCCAGCCTCGAGATCCCTCTACACGGCTACGAGCAGTACTTC
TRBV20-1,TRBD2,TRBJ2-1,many,CSASTLAGVMGEQFF,TGCAGTGCCTCCACCCTAGCGGGAGTAATGGGTGAGCAGTTCTTC
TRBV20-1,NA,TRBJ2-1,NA,CSAPGGGVTTGYNEQFF,TGCAGTGCTCCTGGAGGGGGGGTCACAACCGGCTACAATGAGCAGTTCTTC
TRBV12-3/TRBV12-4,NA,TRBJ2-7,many,CASSPDGQSYEQYF,TGTGCCAGCAGCCCGGACGGACAGAGCTACGAGCAGTACTTC
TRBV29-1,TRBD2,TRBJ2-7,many,CSVVIAGRTYEQYF,TGCAGCGTTGTTATAGCGGGAAGGACCTACGAGCAGTACTTC
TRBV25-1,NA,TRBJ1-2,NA,CASSETEVFIYGYTF,TGTGCCAGCAGTGAAACAGAAGTATTCATCTATGGCTACACCTTC
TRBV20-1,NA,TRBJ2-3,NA,CSASRGFTDTQYF,TGCAGTGCTAGTCGGGGGTTCACAGATACGCAGTATTTT
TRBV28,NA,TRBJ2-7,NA,CVSSLGQDAASYEQYF,TGTGTCAGCAGTCTTGGTCAGGATGCGGCCTCCTACGAGCAGTACTTC
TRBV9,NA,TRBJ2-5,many,CASSGYSGPLGETQYF,TGTGCCAGCAGCGGGTACAGCGGGCCCTTAGGGGAGACCCAGTACTTC
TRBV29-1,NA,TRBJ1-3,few,CSAGVATGNTIYF,TGCAGCGCCGGGGTCGCGACTGGAAACACCATATATTTT
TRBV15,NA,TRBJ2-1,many,CATSIGKGPSYNEQFF,TGTGCCACCAGCATTGGTAAGGGTCCATCCTACAATGAGCAGTTCTTC
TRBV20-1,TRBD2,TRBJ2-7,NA,CSARTSGNEEQYF,TGCAGTGCTAGAACTAGCGGGAATGAGGAGCAGTACTTC
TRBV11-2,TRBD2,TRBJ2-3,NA,CASSLDGLAGGRTDTQYF,TGTGCCAGCAGCTTAGATGGACTAGCGGGAGGGAGGACAGATACGCAGTATTTT
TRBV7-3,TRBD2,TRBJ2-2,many,CASSPTSGVNTGELFF,TGTGCCAGCAGTCCGACTAGCGGAGTGAACACCGGGGAGCTGTTTTTT
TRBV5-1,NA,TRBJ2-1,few,CASSLSLEEQFF,TGCGCCAGCAGCTTAAGTTTGGAAGAGCAGTTCTTC
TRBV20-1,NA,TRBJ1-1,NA,CSARNAGGVNTEAFF,TGCAGTGCCCGAAACGCGGGGGGGGTGAACACTGAAGCTTTCTTT
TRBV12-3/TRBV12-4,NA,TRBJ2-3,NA,CASSWAGPGLPDTQYF,TGTGCCAGCAGTTGGGCCGGCCCAGGGTTGCCAGATACGCAGTATTTT